This T cell receptor beta chain stems from a study of blood T cell repertoires in COVID-19. Generated by immunoSEQ multiplex PCR, the TCRdb table keeps only in-frame clones and is missing some. The data show about 80,000 clones, with around 81% seen just once and 15% to 20% held by the top ten. V shed 4 bases and J 6 bases; nucleotides not matched to a gene: 8. Germline assignment: CDR1 SEHNR and CDR2 FQNEAQ (reference sequence). The CDR3 has 15 residues. The sequenced sample consisted of peripheral blood. The source of this sequence is a human donor in a cohort sampled during active COVID-19. V and J are TRBV7-9 and TRBJ2-1; TRBD1 matches at 8 bases. CDR3 nucleotides: TGTGCCAGCAGCTCGACAGGGGTGAGCGGCAATGAGCAGTTCTTC. Its translation is CASSSTGVSGNEQFF.